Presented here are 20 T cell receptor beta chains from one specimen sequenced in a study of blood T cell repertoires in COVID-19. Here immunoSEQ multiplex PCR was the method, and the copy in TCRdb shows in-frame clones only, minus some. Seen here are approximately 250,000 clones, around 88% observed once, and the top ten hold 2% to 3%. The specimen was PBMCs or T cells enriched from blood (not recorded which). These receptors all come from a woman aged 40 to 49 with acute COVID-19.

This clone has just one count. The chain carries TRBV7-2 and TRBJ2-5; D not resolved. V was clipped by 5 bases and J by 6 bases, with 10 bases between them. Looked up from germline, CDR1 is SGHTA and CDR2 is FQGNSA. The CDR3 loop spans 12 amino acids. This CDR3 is CASSLLPKTQYF. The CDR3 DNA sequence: TGTGCCAGCAGCCTACTACCGAAGACCCAGTACTTC.

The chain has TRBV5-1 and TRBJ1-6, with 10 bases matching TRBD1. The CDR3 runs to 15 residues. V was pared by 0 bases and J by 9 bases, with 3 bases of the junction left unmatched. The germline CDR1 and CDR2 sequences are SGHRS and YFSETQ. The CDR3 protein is CASSLGGQGTSPLHF. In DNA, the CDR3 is TGCGCCAGCAGCTTGGGGGGACAGGGGACTTCACCCCTCCACTTT.

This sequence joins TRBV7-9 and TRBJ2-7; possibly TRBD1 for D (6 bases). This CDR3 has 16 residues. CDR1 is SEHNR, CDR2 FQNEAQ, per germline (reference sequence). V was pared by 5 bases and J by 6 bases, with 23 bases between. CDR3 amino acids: CASSRSDSAYGGEQYV. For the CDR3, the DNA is TGTGCCAGCAGCAGATCGGACAGTGCCTATGGGGGCGAGCAGTACGTC.

CDR3 in DNA: TGTGCCAGCAGTTTATCGTCGGGACAGGGTGTATCACCCCTCCACTTT. Its translation: CASSLSSGQGVSPLHF. This rearrangement joins TRBV27 to TRBJ1-6, with 9 bases aligning to TRBD1. Germline CDR1 and CDR2: MNHEY and SMNVEV (reference sequence). The CDR3 length is 16 residues. With 0 bases clipped from V and 10 bases from J, the junction kept 7 bases outside the gene matches.

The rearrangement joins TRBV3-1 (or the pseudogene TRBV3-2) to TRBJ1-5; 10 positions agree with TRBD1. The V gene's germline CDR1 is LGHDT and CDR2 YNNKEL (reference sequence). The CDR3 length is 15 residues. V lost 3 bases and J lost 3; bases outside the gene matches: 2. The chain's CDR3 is CASSQGQGSNQPQHF. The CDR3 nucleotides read TGTGCCAGCAGCCAGGGACAGGGGTCCAATCAGCCCCAGCATTTT.

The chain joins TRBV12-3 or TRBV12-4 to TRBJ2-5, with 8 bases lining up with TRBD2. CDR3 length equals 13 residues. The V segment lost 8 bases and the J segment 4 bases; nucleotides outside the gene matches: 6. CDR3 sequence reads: CASGRGGSETQYF. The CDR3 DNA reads TGTGCCAGCGGGCGCGGGGGGTCAGAGACCCAGTACTTC.

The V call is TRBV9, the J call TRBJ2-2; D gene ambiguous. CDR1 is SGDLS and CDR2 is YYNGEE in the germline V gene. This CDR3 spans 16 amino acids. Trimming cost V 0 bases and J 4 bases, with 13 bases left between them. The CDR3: CASSVVAAIGTGELFF. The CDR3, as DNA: TGTGCCAGCAGCGTAGTGGCAGCGATTGGCACCGGGGAGCTGTTTTTT.

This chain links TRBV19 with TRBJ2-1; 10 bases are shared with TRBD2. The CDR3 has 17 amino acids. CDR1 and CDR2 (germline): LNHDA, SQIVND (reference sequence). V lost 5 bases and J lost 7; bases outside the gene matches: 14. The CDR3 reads CASSDGGAGLARNEQFF. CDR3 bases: TGTGCCAGTAGTGACGGTGGTGCGGGACTAGCGAGGAATGAGCAGTTCTTC.

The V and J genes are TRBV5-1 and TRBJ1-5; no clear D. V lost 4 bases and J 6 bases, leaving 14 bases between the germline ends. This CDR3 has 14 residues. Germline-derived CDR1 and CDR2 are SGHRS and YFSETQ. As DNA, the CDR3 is TGCGCCAGCAGCCCCGGGGAGGGTGGTCAGCCCCAGCATTTT. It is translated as CASSPGEGGQPQHF.

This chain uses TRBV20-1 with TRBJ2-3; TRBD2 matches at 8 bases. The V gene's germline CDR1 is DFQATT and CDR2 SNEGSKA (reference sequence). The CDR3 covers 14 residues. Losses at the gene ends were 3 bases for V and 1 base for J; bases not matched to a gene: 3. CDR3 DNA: TGCAGTGCTAGTTTTAGCGGGGGCACAGATACGCAGTATTTT. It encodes CSASFSGGTDTQYF.

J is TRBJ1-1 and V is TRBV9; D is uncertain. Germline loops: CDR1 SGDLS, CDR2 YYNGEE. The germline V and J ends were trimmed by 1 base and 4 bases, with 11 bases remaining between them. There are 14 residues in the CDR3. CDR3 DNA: TGTGCCAGCAGCGTATTAGCATCCCTCACTGAAGCTTTCTTT. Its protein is CASSVLASLTEAFF.

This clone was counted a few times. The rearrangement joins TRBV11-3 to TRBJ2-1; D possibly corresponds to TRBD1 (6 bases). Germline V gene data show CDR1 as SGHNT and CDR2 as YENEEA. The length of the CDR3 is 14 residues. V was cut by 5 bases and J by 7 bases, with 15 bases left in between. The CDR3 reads CASSPRQVGNEQFF. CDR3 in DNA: TGTGCCAGCAGCCCCAGACAGGTGGGTAATGAGCAGTTCTTC.

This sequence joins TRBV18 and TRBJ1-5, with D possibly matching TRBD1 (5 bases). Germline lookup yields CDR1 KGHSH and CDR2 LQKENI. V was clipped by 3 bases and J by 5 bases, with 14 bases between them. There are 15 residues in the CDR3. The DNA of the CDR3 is TGTGCCAGCTCACCGATGGGGCAGGGATATCAGCCCCAGCATTTT. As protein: CASSPMGQGYQPQHF.

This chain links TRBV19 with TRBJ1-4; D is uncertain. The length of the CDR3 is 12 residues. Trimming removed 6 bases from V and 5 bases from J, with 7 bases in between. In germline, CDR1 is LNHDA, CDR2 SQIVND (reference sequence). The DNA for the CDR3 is TGTGCCAGTAGGAGGCTGAATGAAAAACTGTTTTTT. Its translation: CASRRLNEKLFF. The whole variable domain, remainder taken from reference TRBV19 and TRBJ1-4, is DGGITQSPKYLFRKEGQNVTLSCEQNLNHDAMYWYRQDPGQGLRLIYYSQIVNDFQKGDIAEGYSVSREKKESFPLTVTSAQKNPTAFYLCASRRLNEKLFFGSGTQLSVL.

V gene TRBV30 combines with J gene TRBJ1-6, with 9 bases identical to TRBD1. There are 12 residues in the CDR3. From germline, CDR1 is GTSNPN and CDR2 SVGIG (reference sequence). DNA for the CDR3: TGTGCTTACGGACAGGGGAAGGTCCCCCTCCACTTT. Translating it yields CAYGQGKVPLHF.

The CDR3 nucleotides are TGTGCCAGCAGCTGGGGGACAGGGGAGGGCTATGGCTACACCTTC. Protein: CASSWGTGEGYGYTF. The gene calls are TRBV7-2 and TRBJ1-2; 10 positions agree with TRBD1. The CDR3 totals 15 residues. J lost 4 bases, V lost 4 bases, and 6 bases had no gene match. CDR1 is SGHTA and CDR2 is FQGNSA in the germline V gene.

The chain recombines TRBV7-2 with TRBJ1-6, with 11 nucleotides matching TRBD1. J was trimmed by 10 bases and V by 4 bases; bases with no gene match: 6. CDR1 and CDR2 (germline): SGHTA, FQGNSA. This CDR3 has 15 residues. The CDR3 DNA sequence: TGTGCCAGCAGCTGGGCGGGACAGGGGGACTCACCCCTCCACTTT. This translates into CASSWAGQGDSPLHF.

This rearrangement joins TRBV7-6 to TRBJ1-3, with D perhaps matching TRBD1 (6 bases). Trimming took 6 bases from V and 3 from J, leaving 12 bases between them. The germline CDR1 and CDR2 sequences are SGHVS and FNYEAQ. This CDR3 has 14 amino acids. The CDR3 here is CASSPDRFGNTIYF. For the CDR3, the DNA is TGTGCCAGCAGTCCTGACAGGTTTGGAAACACCATATATTTT. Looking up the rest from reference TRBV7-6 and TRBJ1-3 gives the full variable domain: GAGVSQSPRYKVTKRGQDVALRCDPISGHVSLYWYRQALGQGPEFLTYFNYEAQQDKSGLPNDRFSAERPEGSISTLTIQRTEQRDSAMYRCASSPDRFGNTIYFGEGSWLTVV.

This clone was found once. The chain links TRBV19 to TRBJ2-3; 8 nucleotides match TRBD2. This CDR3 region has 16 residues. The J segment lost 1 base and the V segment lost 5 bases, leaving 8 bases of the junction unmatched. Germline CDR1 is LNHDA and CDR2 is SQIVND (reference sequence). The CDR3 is CASSVSGLGGTDTQYF. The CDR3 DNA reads TGTGCCAGTAGTGTCTCGGGACTAGGGGGCACAGATACGCAGTATTTT.

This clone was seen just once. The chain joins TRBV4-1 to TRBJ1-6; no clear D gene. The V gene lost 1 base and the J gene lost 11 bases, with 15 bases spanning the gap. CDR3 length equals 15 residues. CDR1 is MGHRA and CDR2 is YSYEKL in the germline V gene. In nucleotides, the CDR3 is TGCGCCAGCAGCCAAGCCCCGACCCCAGGCCCACCCCTCCACTTT. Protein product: CASSQAPTPGPPLHF.